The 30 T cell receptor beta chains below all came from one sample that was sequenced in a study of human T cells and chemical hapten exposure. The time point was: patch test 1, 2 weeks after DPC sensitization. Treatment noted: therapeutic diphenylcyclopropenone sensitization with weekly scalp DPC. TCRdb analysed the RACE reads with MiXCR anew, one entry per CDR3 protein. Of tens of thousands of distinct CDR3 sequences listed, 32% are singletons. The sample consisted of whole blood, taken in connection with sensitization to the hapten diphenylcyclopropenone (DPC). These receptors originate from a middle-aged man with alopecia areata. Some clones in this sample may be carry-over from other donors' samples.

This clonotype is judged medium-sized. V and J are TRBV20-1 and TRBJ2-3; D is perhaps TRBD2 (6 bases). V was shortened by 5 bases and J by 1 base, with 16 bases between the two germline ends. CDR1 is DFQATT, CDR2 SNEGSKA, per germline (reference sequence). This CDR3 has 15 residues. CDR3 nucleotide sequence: TGCAGTGCTCCGCGAGATCAGCGGGGCACAGATACGCAGTATTTT. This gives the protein CSAPRDQRGTDTQYF.

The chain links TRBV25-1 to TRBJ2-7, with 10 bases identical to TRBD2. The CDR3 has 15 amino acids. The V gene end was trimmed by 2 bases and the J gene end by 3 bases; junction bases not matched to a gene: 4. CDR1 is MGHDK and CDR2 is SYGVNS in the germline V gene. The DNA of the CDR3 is TGTGCCAGCAGTGAAGTACTAGCGGGGAACTACGAGCAGTACTTC. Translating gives CASSEVLAGNYEQYF.

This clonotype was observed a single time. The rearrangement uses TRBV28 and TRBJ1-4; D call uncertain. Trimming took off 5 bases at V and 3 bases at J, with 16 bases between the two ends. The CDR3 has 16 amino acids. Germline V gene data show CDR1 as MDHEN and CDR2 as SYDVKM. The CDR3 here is CASSGEGVFANEKLFF. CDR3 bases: TGTGCCAGCAGTGGGGAGGGCGTCTTTGCTAATGAAAAACTGTTTTTT. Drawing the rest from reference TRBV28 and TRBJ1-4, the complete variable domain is DVKVTQSSRYLVKRTGEKVFLECVQDMDHENMFWYRQDPGLGLRLIYFSYDVKMKEKGDIPEGYSVSREKKERFSLILESASTNQTSMYLCASSGEGVFANEKLFFGSGTQLSVL.

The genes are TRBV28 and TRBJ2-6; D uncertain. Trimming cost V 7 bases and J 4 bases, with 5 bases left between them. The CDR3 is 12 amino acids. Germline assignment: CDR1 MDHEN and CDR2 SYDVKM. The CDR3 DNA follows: TGTGCCAGCAAAGCCGGGGCCAACGTCCTGACTTTC. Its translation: CASKAGANVLTF.

The CDR3, as DNA: TGTGCCAGCGCCCGGACAGGGGCTTTTGAAAAACTGTTTTTT. Translated, it gives CASARTGAFEKLFF. The chain recombines TRBV27 with TRBJ1-4; 9 bases are a match to TRBD1. CDR1 and CDR2 (germline): MNHEY, SMNVEV (reference sequence). J gave up 7 bases and V 8 bases, and 8 bases lay outside the gene matches. The CDR3 is made up of 14 amino acids.

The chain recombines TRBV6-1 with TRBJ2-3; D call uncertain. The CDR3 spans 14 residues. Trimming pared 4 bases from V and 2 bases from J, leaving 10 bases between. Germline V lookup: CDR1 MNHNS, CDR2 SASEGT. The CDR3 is CASSVGRNTDTQYF. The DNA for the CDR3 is TGTGCCAGCAGTGTAGGGCGGAACACAGATACGCAGTATTTT.

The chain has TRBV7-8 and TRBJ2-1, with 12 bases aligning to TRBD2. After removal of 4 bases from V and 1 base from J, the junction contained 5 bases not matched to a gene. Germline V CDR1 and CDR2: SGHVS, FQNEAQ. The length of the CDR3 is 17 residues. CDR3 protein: CASSSSGRAQSYNEQFF. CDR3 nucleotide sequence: TGTGCCAGCAGCTCTAGCGGGAGGGCACAGTCCTACAATGAGCAGTTCTTC.

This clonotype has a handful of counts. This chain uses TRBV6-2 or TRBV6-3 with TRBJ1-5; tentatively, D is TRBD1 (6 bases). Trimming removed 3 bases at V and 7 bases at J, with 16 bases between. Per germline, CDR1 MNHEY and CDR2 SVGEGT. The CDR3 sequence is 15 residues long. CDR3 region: CASSYIGQTGQPQHF. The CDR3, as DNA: TGTGCCAGCAGTTATATAGGACAGACGGGCCAGCCCCAGCATTTT.

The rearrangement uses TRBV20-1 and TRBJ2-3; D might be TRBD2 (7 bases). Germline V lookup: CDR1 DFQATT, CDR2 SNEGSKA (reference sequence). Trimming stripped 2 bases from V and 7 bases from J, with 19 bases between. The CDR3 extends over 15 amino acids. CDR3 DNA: TGCAGTGCTAGATCTGGGGGAGGGGACACGAATACGCAGTATTTT. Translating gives CSARSGGGDTNTQYF.

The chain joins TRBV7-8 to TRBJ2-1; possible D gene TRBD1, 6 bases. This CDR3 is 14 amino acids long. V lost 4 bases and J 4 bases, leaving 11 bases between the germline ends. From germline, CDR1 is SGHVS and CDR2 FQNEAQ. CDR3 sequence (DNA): TGTGCCAGCAGCTCGGACAGACTATACAATGAGCAGTTCTTC. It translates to CASSSDRLYNEQFF.

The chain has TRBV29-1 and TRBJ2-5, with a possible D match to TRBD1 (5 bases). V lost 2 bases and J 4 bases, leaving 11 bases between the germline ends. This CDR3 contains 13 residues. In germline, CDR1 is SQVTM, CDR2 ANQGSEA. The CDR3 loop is CSVEPTGVETQYF. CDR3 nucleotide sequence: TGCAGCGTTGAACCAACAGGCGTAGAGACCCAGTACTTC.

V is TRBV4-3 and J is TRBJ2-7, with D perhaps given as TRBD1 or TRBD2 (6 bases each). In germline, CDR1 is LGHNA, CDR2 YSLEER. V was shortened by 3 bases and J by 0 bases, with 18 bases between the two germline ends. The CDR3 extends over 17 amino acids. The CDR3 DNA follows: TGCGCCAGCAGCCAGGTCCGAGGGGGACTGGCCTCCTACGAGCAGTACTTC. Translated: CASSQVRGGLASYEQYF.

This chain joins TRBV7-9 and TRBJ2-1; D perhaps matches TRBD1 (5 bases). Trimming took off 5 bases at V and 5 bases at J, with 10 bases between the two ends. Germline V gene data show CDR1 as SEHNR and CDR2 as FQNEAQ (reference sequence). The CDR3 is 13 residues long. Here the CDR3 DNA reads TGTGCCAGCAGCCACCAGGGTGACAATGAGCAGTTCTTC. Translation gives CASSHQGDNEQFF.

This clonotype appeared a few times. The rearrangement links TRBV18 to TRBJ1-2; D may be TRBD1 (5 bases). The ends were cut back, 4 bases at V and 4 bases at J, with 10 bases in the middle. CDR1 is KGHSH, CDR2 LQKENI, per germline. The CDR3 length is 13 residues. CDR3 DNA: TGTGCCAGCTCACAAGACAGCTCCTATGGCTACACCTTC. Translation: CASSQDSSYGYTF.

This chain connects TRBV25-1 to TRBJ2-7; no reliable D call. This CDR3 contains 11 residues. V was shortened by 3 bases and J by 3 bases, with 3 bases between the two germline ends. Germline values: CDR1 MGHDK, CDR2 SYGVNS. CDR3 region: CASSDGYEQYF. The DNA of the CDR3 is TGTGCCAGCAGTGACGGCTACGAGCAGTACTTC.

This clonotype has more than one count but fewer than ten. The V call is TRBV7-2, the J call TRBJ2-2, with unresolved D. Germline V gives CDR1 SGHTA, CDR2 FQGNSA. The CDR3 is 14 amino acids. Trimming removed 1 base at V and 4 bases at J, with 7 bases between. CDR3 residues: CASSLEPSTGELFF. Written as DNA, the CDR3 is TGTGCCAGCAGCTTAGAGCCGAGCACCGGGGAGCTGTTTTTT. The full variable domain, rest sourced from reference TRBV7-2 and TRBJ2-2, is GAGVSQSPSNKVTEKGKDVELRCDPISGHTALYWYRQSLGQGLEFLIYFQGNSAPDKSGLPSDRFSAERTGGSVSTLTIQRTQQEDSAVYLCASSLEPSTGELFFGEGSRLTVL.

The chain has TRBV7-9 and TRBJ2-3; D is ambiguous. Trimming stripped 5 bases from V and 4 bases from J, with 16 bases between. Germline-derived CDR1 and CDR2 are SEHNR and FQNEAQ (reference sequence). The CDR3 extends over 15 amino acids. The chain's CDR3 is CASSLGPIAADTQYF. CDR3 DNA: TGTGCCAGCAGCCTCGGACCCATCGCCGCAGATACGCAGTATTTT.

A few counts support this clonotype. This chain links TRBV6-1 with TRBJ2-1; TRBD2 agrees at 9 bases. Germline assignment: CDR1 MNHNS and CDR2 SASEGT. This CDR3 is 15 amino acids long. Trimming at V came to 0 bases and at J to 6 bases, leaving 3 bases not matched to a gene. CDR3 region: CASSEASGSVNEQFF. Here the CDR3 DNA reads TGTGCCAGCAGTGAAGCTAGCGGGAGTGTCAATGAGCAGTTCTTC.

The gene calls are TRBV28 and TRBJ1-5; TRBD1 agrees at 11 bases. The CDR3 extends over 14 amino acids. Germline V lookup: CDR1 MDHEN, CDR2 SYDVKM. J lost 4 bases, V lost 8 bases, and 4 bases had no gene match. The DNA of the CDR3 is TGTGCCAGCGAGGGGACAGGGGGGAATCAGCCCCAGCATTTT. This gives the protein CASEGTGGNQPQHF.

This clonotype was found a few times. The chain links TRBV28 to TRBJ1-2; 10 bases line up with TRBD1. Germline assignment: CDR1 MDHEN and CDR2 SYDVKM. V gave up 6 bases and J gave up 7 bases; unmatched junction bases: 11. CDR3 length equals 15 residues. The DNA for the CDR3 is TGTGCCAGCAGGCCCGCCCTAGGACAGGGGGTTGGCTACACCTTC. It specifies CASRPALGQGVGYTF.

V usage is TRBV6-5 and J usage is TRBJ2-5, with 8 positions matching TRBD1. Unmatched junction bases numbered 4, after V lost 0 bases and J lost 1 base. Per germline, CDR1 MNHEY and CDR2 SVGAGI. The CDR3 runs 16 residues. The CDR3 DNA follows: TGTGCCAGCAGTTACTCCGTAACAGGGGGCCAAGAGACCCAGTACTTC. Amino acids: CASSYSVTGGQETQYF.

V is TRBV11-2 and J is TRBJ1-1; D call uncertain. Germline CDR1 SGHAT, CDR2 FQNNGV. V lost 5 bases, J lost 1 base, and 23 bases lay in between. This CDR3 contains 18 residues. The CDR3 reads CASSPLRGSAGGNTEAFF. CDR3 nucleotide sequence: TGTGCCAGCAGCCCACTTAGAGGGTCCGCAGGCGGGAACACTGAAGCTTTCTTT.

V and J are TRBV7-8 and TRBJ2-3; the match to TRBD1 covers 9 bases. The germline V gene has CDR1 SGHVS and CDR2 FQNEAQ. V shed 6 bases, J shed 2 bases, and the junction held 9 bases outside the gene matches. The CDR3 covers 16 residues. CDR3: CASRVTGTGNTDTQYF. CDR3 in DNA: TGTGCCAGCAGGGTTACCGGGACAGGGAACACAGATACGCAGTATTTT.

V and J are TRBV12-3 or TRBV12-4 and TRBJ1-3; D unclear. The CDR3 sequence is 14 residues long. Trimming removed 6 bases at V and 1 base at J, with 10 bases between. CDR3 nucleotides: TGTGCCAGCAGGCGTGCACAGTCTGGAAACACCATATATTTT. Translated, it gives CASRRAQSGNTIYF.

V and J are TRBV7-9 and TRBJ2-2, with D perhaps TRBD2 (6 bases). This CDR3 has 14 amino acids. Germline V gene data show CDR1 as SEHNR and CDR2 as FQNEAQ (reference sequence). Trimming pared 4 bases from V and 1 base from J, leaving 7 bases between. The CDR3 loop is CASSSGRNTGELFF. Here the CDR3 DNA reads TGTGCCAGCAGCTCCGGGAGGAACACCGGGGAGCTGTTTTTT. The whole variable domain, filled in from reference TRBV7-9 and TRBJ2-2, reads DTGVSQNPRHKITKRGQNVTFRCDPISEHNRLYWYRQTLGQGPEFLTYFQNEAQLEKSRLLSDRFSAERPKGSFSTLEIQRTEQGDSAMYLCASSSGRNTGELFFGEGSRLTVL.

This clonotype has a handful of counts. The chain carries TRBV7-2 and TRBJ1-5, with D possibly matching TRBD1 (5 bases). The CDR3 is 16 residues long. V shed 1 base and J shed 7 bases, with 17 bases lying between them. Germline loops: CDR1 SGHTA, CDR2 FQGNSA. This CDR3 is CASSLGHRTGQQPQHF. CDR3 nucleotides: TGTGCCAGCAGCTTAGGTCATCGAACAGGACAACAGCCCCAGCATTTT.

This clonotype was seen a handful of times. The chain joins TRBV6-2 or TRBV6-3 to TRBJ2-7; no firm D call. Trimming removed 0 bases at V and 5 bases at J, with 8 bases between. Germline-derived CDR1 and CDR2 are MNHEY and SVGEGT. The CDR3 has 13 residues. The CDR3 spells CASSYSTANEQYF. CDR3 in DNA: TGTGCCAGCAGTTACTCGACGGCTAACGAGCAGTACTTC.

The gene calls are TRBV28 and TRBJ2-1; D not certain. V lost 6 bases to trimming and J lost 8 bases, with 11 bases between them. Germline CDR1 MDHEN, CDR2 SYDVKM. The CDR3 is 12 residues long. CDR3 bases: TGTGCCAGCAGATCCCCGGGCTATGAGCAGTTCTTC. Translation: CASRSPGYEQFF.

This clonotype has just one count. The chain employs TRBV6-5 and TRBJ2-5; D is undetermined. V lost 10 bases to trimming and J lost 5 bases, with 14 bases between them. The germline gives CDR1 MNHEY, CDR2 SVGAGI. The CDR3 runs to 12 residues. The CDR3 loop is CATGGVLETQYF. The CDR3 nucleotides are TGTGCCACCGGCGGAGTGTTGGAGACCCAGTACTTC.

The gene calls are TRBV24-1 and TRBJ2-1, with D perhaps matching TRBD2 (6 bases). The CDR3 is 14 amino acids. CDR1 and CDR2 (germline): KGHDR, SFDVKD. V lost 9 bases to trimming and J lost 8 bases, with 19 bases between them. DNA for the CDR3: TGTGCCACCCAAGGCGGGGAGCGGGTGTATGAGCAGTTCTTC. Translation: CATQGGERVYEQFF.